This T cell receptor (beta chain) was recovered during a study of T cell responses to AZD1222 COVID-19 vaccine. Broader study findings: Reportedly, nearly half the spike-specific TCRs target unmutated variant regions. Seropositivity was recorded at baseline in only six AZD1222 recipients. White British ancestry dominated among donors, who included more females, and clonal diversity was possibly underestimated.

A note on this clone: No antigen is known for it.

Germline V CDR1 and CDR2: MNHEY, SVGAGI. V was clipped by 5 bases and J by 7 bases; unmatched bases: 8. The CDR3 is made up of 14 amino acids. The method was immunoSEQ multiplex PCR; TCRdb's version includes in-frame clones alone and lacks a portion of them. The repertoire holds about 120,000 clones, with about 93% as singletons. This chain connects TRBV6-5 to TRBJ1-5, with 7 bases matching TRBD1. The sequenced sample was peripheral blood, obtained 28 days after the second AZD1222 dose. This sequence was found in an adult who received the AZD1222 COVID-19 vaccine. Written as DNA, the CDR3 is TGTGCCAGCAGTATGACAGGGATCGACCAGCCCCAGCATTTT. It translates to CASSMTGIDQPQHF.